This TCR beta chain originates from a study of shared clonotypes between healthy human individuals. Overall study context: Donors had three CD4 naive, three CD4 memory, two CD8 naive and one CD8 memory plate apiece.

The CDR3 length is 12 residues. Trimming removed 4 bases at V and 8 bases at J, with 9 bases between. The V gene's germline CDR1 is MGHRA and CDR2 YSYEKL. Naive CD8 cells lacked CD45RO, underwent positive selection for CCR7 and left out terminally differentiated effector memory CD45RA+ cells. Per the authors' pipeline: Because ImmunoSEQ provided only junction sequences with no quality scores, the filtering differed. Sequencing used immunoSEQ multiplex PCR; TCRdb keeps in-frame clones, though not all of them. That table is the source of V, J and clone size, and D and trimming were worked out from the DNA. The repertoire includes millions of clones, around 93% of them detected once, and 1.5% to 2% sits in the top ten.

Sequenced: naive CD8+ T cells from PBMCs. This clonotype originated in a man younger than 35 in good health. Some clones in this sample may be carry-over from other donors' samples. The rearrangement joins TRBV4-1 to TRBJ2-1; D gene ambiguous. The CDR3 is CASSLQFDEQFF. DNA for the CDR3: TGCGCCAGCAGCCTACAGTTCGATGAGCAGTTCTTC.